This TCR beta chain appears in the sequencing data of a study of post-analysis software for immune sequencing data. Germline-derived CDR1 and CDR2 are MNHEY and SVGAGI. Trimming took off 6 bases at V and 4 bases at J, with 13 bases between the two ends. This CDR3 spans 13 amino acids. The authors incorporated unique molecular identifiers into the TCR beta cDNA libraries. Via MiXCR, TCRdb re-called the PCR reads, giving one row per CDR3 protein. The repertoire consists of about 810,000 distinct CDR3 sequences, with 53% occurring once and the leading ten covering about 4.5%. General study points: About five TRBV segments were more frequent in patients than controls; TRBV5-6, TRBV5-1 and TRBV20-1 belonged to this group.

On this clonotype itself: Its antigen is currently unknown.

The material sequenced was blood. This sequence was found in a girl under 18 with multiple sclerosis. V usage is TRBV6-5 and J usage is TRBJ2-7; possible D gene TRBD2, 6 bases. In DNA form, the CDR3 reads TGTGCCAGCAGGGACTATCTCAATTACGAGCAGTACTTC. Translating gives CASRDYLNYEQYF.